This T cell receptor (beta chain) was obtained from a study of response to subunit inactivated influenza vaccine. For this clonotype: Its antigen is unidentified.

Findings and caveats of the study: The authors offered the suggestion that each seasonal influenza vaccination recruits few new T cells.

TCRdb passed the RT-PCR reads through MiXCR, listing each CDR3 protein once. The sample records a few hundred thousand distinct CDR3 sequences, approximately 23% being singletons. V gave up 2 bases and J gave up 4 bases; unmatched junction bases: 7. CDR1 and CDR2 (germline): MNHEY, SMNVEV (reference sequence). This CDR3 has 15 residues. The sequences come from PBMCs from blood, collected 21 months after vaccination. V gene TRBV27 combines with J gene TRBJ2-7, with TRBD1 matching over 8 bases. The receptor was derived from a man aged 50 to 75 who received an inactivated influenza vaccine. As DNA, the CDR3 is TGTGCCAGCAGTTTACAGGGGGCTCTACGGTACGAGCAGTACTTC. Encoded protein: CASSLQGALRYEQYF.